This T cell receptor (beta chain) is from a study of T cell responses to AZD1222 COVID-19 vaccine. Study at large: Whether given at about 4 or about 12 weeks, second doses were pooled. General study points: Repertoires were obtained solely post-peak T cell response. Donors skewed white British and female; clonal diversity was possibly underestimated. At 160-218 and 743-854, vaccine-associated CD4 TCRs were dominant, and they spanned spike.

Comment on this clone: The antigen remains undetermined.

Profiled with immunoSEQ multiplex PCR; TCRdb holds only in-frame clones, not every one. The sample has around 130,000 clones, 87% seen once. The sequences come from peripheral blood, collected on day 0 of AZD1222 vaccination. The clonotype was recovered from an adult in good health.

This CDR3 is CASQAETDTQYF. In DNA form, the CDR3 reads TGTGCCAGTCAGGCAGAGACAGATACGCAGTATTTT. V is TRBV19 and J is TRBJ2-3; unclear D gene. The CDR3 contains 12 residues. The germline gives CDR1 LNHDA, CDR2 SQIVND (reference sequence). Trimming left V 8 bases short and J 3 bases short, with 9 bases between.